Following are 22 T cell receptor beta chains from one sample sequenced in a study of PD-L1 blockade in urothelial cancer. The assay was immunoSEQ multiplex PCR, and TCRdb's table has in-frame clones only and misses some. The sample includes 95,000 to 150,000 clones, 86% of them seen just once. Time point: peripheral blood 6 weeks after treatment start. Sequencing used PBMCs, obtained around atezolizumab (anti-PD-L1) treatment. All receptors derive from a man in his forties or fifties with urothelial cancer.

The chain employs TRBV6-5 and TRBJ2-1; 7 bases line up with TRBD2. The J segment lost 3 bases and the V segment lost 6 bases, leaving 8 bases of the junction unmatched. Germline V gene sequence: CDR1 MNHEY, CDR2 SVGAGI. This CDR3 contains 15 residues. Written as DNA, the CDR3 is TGTGCCAGCAGCGAGAGGGCGGGAGACTACAATGAGCAGTTCTTC. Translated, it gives CASSERAGDYNEQFF.

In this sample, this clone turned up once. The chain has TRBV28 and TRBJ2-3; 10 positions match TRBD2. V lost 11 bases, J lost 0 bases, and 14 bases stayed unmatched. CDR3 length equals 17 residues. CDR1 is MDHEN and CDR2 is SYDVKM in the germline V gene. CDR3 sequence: CACFGLAGVASTDTQYF. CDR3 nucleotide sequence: TGTGCCTGCTTCGGGCTAGCGGGGGTCGCTAGCACAGATACGCAGTATTTT.

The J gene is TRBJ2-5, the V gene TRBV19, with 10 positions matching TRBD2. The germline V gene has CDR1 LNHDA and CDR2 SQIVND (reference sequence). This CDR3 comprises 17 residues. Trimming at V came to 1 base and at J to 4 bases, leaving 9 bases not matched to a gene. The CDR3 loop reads CASSIGSLAGVLETQYF. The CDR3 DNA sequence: TGTGCCAGTAGTATAGGATCGCTAGCGGGAGTATTAGAGACCCAGTACTTC.

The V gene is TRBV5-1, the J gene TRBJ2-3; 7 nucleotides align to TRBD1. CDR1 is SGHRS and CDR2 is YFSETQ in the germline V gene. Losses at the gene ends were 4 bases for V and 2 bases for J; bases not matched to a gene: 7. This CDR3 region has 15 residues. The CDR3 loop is CASSATGTATDTQYF. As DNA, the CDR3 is TGCGCCAGCAGCGCAACCGGGACAGCCACAGATACGCAGTATTTT.

The CDR3 coding sequence is TGTGCCAGCTCACCGGTACTAGCGGGATCGGGTGAGCAGTTCTTC. It yields the protein CASSPVLAGSGEQFF. This chain connects TRBV18 to TRBJ2-1; the match to TRBD2 covers 10 bases. Germline assignment: CDR1 KGHSH and CDR2 LQKENI. The trim removed 3 bases at V and 9 bases at J, leaving 8 bases unmatched. The CDR3 loop spans 15 amino acids. Full variable domain (missing parts from reference TRBV18 and TRBJ2-1): NAGVMQNPRHLVRRRGQEARLRCSPMKGHSHVYWYRQLPEEGLKFMVYLQKENIIDESGMPKERFSAEFPKEGPSILRIQQVVRGDSAAYFCASSPVLAGSGEQFFGPGTRLTVL.

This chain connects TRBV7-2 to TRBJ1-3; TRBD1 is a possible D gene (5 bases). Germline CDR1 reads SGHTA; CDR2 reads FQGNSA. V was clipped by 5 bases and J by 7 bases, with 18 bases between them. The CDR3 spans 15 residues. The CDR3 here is CASSHNPSGQNTIYF. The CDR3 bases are TGTGCCAGCAGCCACAACCCCTCAGGGCAGAACACCATATATTTT.

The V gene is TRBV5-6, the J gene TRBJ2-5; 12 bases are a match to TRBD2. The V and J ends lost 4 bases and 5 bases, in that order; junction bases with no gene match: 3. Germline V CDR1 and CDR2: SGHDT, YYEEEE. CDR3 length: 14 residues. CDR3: CASSRLAGVETQYF. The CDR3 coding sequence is TGTGCCAGCAGCCGACTAGCGGGAGTTGAGACCCAGTACTTC.

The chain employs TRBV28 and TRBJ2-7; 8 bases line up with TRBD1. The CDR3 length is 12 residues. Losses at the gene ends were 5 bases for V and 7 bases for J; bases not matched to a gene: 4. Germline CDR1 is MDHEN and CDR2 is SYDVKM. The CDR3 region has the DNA TGTGCCAGCAGTGTGACAGGGGTAGAGCAGTACTTC. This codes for CASSVTGVEQYF.

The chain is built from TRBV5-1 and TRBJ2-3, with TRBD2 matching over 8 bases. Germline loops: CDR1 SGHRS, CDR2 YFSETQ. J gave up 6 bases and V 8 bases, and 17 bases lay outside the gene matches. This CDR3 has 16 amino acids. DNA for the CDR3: TGCGCCAGTTACCGGAGAGAAGCGGGAGTAGGGGATACGCAGTATTTT. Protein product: CASYRREAGVGDTQYF.

For the CDR3, the DNA is TGTGCCAGCAGTTACTCGGCTAGCACAGATACGCAGTATTTT. This sequence encodes CASSYSASTDTQYF. V is TRBV6-5 and J is TRBJ2-3; D ambiguous. Germline lookup yields CDR1 MNHEY and CDR2 SVGAGI. This CDR3 has 14 residues. V was trimmed by 0 bases and J by 0 bases, leaving 4 bases between them.

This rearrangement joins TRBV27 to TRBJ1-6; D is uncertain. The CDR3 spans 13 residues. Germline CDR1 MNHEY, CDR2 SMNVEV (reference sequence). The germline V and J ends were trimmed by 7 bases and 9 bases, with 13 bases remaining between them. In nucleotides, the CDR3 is TGTGCCAGCATGACGGGGAACGGTTCACCCCTCCACTTT. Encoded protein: CASMTGNGSPLHF.

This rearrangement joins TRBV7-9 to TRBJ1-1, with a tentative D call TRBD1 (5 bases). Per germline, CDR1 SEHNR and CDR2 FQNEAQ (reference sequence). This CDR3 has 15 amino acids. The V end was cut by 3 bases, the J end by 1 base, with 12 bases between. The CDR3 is CASSFGQGENTEAFF. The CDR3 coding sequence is TGTGCCAGCAGCTTTGGCCAGGGTGAGAACACTGAAGCTTTCTTT.

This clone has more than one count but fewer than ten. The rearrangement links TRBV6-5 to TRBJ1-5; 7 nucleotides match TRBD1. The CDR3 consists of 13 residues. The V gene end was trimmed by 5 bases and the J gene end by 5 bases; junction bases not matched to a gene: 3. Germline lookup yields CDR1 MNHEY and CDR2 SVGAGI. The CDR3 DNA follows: TGTGCCAGCAGTGCGGACAGGTATCAGCCCCAGCATTTT. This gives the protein CASSADRYQPQHF.

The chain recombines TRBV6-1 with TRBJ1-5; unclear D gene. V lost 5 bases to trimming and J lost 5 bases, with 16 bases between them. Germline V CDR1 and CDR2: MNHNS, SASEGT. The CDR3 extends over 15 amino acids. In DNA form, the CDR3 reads TGTGCCAGCAGTAACAGATACCTTGGCGATCAGCCCCAGCATTTT. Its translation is CASSNRYLGDQPQHF.

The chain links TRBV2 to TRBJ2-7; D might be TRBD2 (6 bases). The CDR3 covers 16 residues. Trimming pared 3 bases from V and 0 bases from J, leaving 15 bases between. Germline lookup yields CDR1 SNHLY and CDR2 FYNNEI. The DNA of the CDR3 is TGTGCCAGCAGTGAGAGATTTGCGGGATCCTCCTACGAGCAGTACTTC. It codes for CASSERFAGSSYEQYF.

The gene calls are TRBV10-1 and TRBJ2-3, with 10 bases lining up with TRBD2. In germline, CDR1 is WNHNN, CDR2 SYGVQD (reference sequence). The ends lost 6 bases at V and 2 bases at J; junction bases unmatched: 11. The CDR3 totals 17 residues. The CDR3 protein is CASRTGLATTLTDTQYF. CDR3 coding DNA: TGCGCCAGCAGGACGGGACTAGCGACCACTCTCACAGATACGCAGTATTTT.

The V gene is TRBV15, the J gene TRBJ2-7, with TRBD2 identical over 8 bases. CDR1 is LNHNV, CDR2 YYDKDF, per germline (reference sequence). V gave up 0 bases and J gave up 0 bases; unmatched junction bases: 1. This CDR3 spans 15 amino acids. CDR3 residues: CATSRETSGSYEQYF. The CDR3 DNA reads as TGTGCCACCAGCAGAGAAACTAGCGGCTCCTACGAGCAGTACTTC.

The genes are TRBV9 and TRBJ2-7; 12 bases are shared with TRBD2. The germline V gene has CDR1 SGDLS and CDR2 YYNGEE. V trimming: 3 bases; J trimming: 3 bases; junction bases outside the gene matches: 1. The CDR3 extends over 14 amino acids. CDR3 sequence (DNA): TGTGCCAGCAGCGGACTAGCGGGAGACTACGAGCAGTACTTC. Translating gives CASSGLAGDYEQYF.

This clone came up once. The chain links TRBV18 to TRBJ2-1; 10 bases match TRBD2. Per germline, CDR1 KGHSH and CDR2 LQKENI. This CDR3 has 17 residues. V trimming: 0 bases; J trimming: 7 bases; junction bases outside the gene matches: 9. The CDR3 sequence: CASSPPRAGGPGNEQFF. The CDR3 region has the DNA TGTGCCAGCTCACCACCGCGAGCGGGAGGGCCTGGGAATGAGCAGTTCTTC.

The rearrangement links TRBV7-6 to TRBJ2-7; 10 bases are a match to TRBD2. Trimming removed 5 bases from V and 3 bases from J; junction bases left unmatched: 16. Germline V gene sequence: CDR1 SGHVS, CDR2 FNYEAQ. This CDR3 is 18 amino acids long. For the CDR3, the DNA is TGTGCCAGCAGCCCCACTGCGCAGGGGGCTAGCGGGAGCTACGAGCAGTACTTC. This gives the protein CASSPTAQGASGSYEQYF.

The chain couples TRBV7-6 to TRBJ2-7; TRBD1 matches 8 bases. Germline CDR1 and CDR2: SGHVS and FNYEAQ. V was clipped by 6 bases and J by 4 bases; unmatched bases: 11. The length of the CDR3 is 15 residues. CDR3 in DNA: TGTGCCAGCAGTAGTGGACAGGGAGGCATTTACGAGCAGTACTTC. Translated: CASSSGQGGIYEQYF.

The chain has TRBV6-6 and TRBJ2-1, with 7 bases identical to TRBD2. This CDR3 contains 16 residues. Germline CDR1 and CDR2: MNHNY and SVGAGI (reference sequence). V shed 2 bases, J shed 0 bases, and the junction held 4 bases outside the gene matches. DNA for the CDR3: TGTGCCAGCAGTTACCTCGGGACTATCTCCTACAATGAGCAGTTCTTC. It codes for CASSYLGTISYNEQFF.